This entry lists 14 T cell receptor beta chains sequenced from one sample in a study of CD8 T cells in ankylosing spondylitis. TCRdb called the 5' RACE reads again in MiXCR, with one record for every CDR3 protein. The table lists 200,000 to 250,000 distinct CDR3 sequences, around 18% of them singletons. The antigens of these receptors remain unknown. Study results and caveats: Within ankylosing spondylitis blood, a TCR beta motif made up of eight highly homologous variants appeared to be characteristic.

The specimen was blood, either unsorted or a sorted T cell fraction (not recorded which). The receptors shown here come from a male donor with ankylosing spondylitis.

This clonotype has only a few counts. The chain uses TRBV2 and TRBJ2-3; D not resolved. The CDR3 consists of 13 residues. V was cut by 3 bases and J by 2 bases, with 6 bases left in between. Germline CDR1 and CDR2: SNHLY and FYNNEI. The CDR3 region is CASSDGPTDTQYF. As DNA, the CDR3 is TGTGCCAGCAGTGACGGCCCCACAGATACGCAGTATTTT.

This clonotype has only a few counts. This chain links TRBV12-3 or TRBV12-4 with TRBJ2-7; TRBD1 aligns across 7 bases. This CDR3 comprises 15 residues. V was pared by 4 bases and J by 3 bases, with 9 bases of the junction left unmatched. The DNA for the CDR3 is TGTGCCAGCAGTTACAACAGGGGACCCCTCTACGAGCAGTACTTC. Translating gives CASSYNRGPLYEQYF.

The chain employs TRBV5-4 and TRBJ1-2; D might be TRBD1 (6 bases). This CDR3 has 14 residues. In germline, CDR1 is SGHNT, CDR2 YYREEE (reference sequence). Trimming left V 0 bases short and J 8 bases short, with 14 bases between. Written as DNA, the CDR3 is TGTGCCAGCAGCTTGGTGTCAGGGGCTGGAGGCTACACCTTC. Its protein product is CASSLVSGAGGYTF.

The table lists this clonotype with a few counts. The rearrangement links TRBV5-1 to TRBJ2-7, with TRBD2 matching 7 bases. After removal of 6 bases from V and 1 base from J, the junction contained 4 bases not matched to a gene. CDR1 and CDR2 (germline): SGHRS, YFSETQ. The CDR3 contains 13 residues. The CDR3 protein is CASTGGLSYEQYF. The CDR3 DNA follows: TGCGCCAGCACGGGGGGACTATCCTACGAGCAGTACTTC.

Many counts were recorded for this clonotype. The chain uses TRBV6-1 and TRBJ2-1; 9 nucleotides match TRBD2. Per germline, CDR1 MNHNS and CDR2 SASEGT. The junction had 10 bases not matched to a gene; V was cut back by 0 bases and J by 7 bases. CDR3 length equals 17 residues. CDR3 residues: CASSEAGGGASLNEQFF. In DNA, the CDR3 is TGTGCCAGCAGTGAAGCTGGCGGGGGGGCATCTTTGAATGAGCAGTTCTTC.

The V call is TRBV30, the J call TRBJ2-1; 10 bases agree with TRBD2. The V gene's germline CDR1 is GTSNPN and CDR2 SVGIG (reference sequence). Trimming removed 3 bases from V and 4 bases from J; junction bases left unmatched: 3. The length of the CDR3 is 14 residues. This CDR3 reads CAWSLLAGYNEQFF. CDR3 nucleotides: TGTGCCTGGAGCCTACTAGCGGGGTACAATGAGCAGTTCTTC.

This clonotype came up many times. The chain carries TRBV7-9 and TRBJ1-4, with 10 nucleotides matching TRBD1. The length of the CDR3 is 15 residues. After removal of 5 bases from V and 3 bases from J, the junction contained 3 bases not matched to a gene. The germline CDR1 and CDR2 sequences are SEHNR and FQNEAQ (reference sequence). The CDR3 DNA is TGTGCCAGCAGCACCGGACAGGGGGCTAATGAAAAACTGTTTTTT. Translated, it gives CASSTGQGANEKLFF.

This chain connects TRBV27 to TRBJ2-1; D call uncertain. This CDR3 region has 15 residues. CDR1 is MNHEY, CDR2 SMNVEV, per germline (reference sequence). Trimming shortened V by 5 bases and J by 0 bases, and 11 bases separated the two germline ends. The CDR3 nucleotides are TGTGCCAGCAGTCCCCTGCTCAGCTCCTACAATGAGCAGTTCTTC. This translates into CASSPLLSSYNEQFF.

This clonotype was recorded a few times. The chain employs TRBV11-2 and TRBJ2-1; the D is unclear. The germline gives CDR1 SGHAT, CDR2 FQNNGV. This CDR3 has 15 amino acids. V was pared by 5 bases and J by 0 bases, with 11 bases between. CDR3 sequence: CASSPNSPSYNEQFF. The CDR3 DNA reads as TGTGCCAGCAGCCCCAATAGCCCCTCCTACAATGAGCAGTTCTTC. Supplemented by reference TRBV11-2 and TRBJ2-1, the full variable domain reads EAGVAQSPRYKIIEKRQSVAFWCNPISGHATLYWYQQILGQGPKLLIQFQNNGVVDDSQLPKDRFSAERLKGVDSTLKIQPAKLEDSAVYLCASSPNSPSYNEQFFGPGTRLTVL.

The chain joins TRBV29-1 to TRBJ2-5, with TRBD2 as a possible D gene (6 bases). This CDR3 is 14 amino acids long. CDR1 is SQVTM, CDR2 ANQGSEA, per germline. The V end was cut by 4 bases, the J end by 1 base, with 13 bases between. In DNA, the CDR3 is TGCAGCGTTGGAGAACTAGCCACCCAAGAGACCCAGTACTTC. Amino acids: CSVGELATQETQYF.

The chain links TRBV14 to TRBJ1-2, with TRBD1 matching 7 bases. Germline V gives CDR1 SGHDN, CDR2 FVKESK. The CDR3 has 17 amino acids. Trimming took 1 base from V and 1 from J; bases not matched to a gene: 9. Written as DNA, the CDR3 is TGTGCCAGCAGCCAAGTTGGGGACAGAAAGTTTAACTATGGCTACACCTTC. Amino acids: CASSQVGDRKFNYGYTF.

This clonotype was detected a few times. The chain carries TRBV4-1 and TRBJ1-6, with a possible D match to TRBD1 (5 bases). The CDR3 is 15 residues long. V gave up 0 bases and J gave up 10 bases, with 13 bases separating them. Germline CDR1 reads MGHRA; CDR2 reads YSYEKL. CDR3 nucleotide sequence: TGCGCCAGCAGCCAAGAAAGGCAGGGAGAATCACCCCTCCACTTT. This translates into CASSQERQGESPLHF.

This clonotype showed up just a few times. The V call is TRBV7-2, the J call TRBJ1-2; D is possibly TRBD1 (5 bases). This CDR3 comprises 15 residues. Trimming left V 5 bases short and J 0 bases short, with 13 bases between. CDR1 is SGHTA, CDR2 FQGNSA, per germline. The CDR3 DNA follows: TGTGCCAGCAGCGCCCGGGACGTTGCTAACTATGGCTACACCTTC. It specifies CASSARDVANYGYTF.

Ten or more counts support this clonotype. This chain uses TRBV12-3 or TRBV12-4 with TRBJ2-4; D remains ambiguous. This CDR3 is 14 amino acids long. Trimming shortened V by 2 bases and J by 0 bases, and 5 bases separated the two germline ends. CDR3 bases: TGTGCCAGCAGTTTAAGACTAGCCAAAAACATTCAGTACTTC. This gives the protein CASSLRLAKNIQYF.